One and the same sample provided the 12 T cell receptor beta chains below, sequenced in a study of shared clonotypes between healthy human individuals. Libraries were prepared by immunoSEQ multiplex PCR; TCRdb keeps only in-frame clonotypes and omits some of them. The repertoire includes roughly 1,100,000 clones, roughly 80% of them detected once, and 1.4% sits in the top ten. The specimen sequenced was memory CD4+ T cells sorted from blood. Subset in this sample: CD45RA-negative fraction. These receptors all come from a man aged 18 to 29 in good health.

The DNA for the CDR3 is TGTGCCAGCAGGAACCCGGGCGTATATGGCTACACCTTC. Translation gives CASRNPGVYGYTF. The V call is TRBV7-2, the J call TRBJ1-2; D is unresolved. V lost 6 bases, J lost 5 bases, and 13 bases lay in between. In germline, CDR1 is SGHTA, CDR2 FQGNSA. The CDR3 totals 13 residues. The whole variable domain, filled in from reference TRBV7-2 and TRBJ1-2, reads GAGVSQSPSNKVTEKGKDVELRCDPISGHTALYWYRQSLGQGLEFLIYFQGNSAPDKSGLPSDRFSAERTGGSVSTLTIQRTQQEDSAVYLCASRNPGVYGYTFGSGTRLTVV.

This clone was seen more than once but under ten times. CDR3 protein: CASSPTLVGRGQFF. The CDR3 coding sequence is TGTGCCAGCAGCCCAACCCTAGTCGGGAGGGGGCAGTTCTTC. The V and J genes are TRBV14 and TRBJ2-1; TRBD2 matches at 8 bases. The CDR3 loop spans 14 amino acids. The V gene's germline CDR1 is SGHDN and CDR2 FVKESK. Germline trimming cut 4 bases from V and 12 bases from J; bases unmatched to any gene: 11.

V and J are TRBV12-1 and TRBJ2-1; the table's D call, TRBD2, has no DNA check behind it. TRBV12-1 is a pseudogene locus. The CDR3 consists of 15 residues. The chain's CDR3 is CASSELAGSYNEQFF. CDR3 DNA: TGTGCCAGCAGTGAGCTAGCGGGCTCCTACAATGAGCAGTTCTTC.

V is TRBV5-5 and J is TRBJ1-1; D is uncertain. V was pared by 2 bases and J by 0 bases, with 11 bases between. CDR1 is SGHKS and CDR2 is YYEKEE in the germline V gene (reference sequence). The CDR3 sequence is 15 residues long. The CDR3 nucleotides read TGTGCCAGCAGCTTTGGGAAGGGTCTGAACACTGAAGCTTTCTTT. Its translation: CASSFGKGLNTEAFF.

This chain links TRBV7-8 with TRBJ1-2, with D possibly being TRBD1 (6 bases). The CDR3 has 16 amino acids. CDR1 is SGHVS, CDR2 FQNEAQ, per germline. V was shortened by 0 bases and J by 0 bases, with 11 bases between the two germline ends. The CDR3 here is CASSLAPRGTNYGYTF. The CDR3 DNA is TGTGCCAGCAGCTTAGCCCCGAGGGGGACTAACTATGGCTACACCTTC.

This clone was found once. The V and J genes are TRBV7-2 and TRBJ2-2, with 13 bases identical to TRBD2. The CDR3 loop spans 15 amino acids. Germline CDR1 reads SGHTA; CDR2 reads FQGNSA. Trimming took 8 bases from V and 2 from J; bases not matched to a gene: 2. DNA of the CDR3: TGTGCCAGCGGACTAGCGGGAGTCAACACCGGGGAGCTGTTTTTT. Encoded protein: CASGLAGVNTGELFF.

In its sample, this clone was seen once. The rearrangement links TRBV5-1 to TRBJ2-5; D may match TRBD1 or TRBD2 (5 bases each). Per germline, CDR1 SGHRS and CDR2 YFSETQ. Between the trimmed V and J ends, which lost 0 bases and 5 bases, there was a span of 11 bases. The CDR3 spans 14 residues. The CDR3 DNA reads TGCGCCAGCAGCTTGGTCTGGGGCGGGGAGACCCAGTACTTC. Translation: CASSLVWGGETQYF.

The chain joins TRBV5-5 to TRBJ2-3; weak D call: TRBD1 (5 bases). V dropped 4 bases and J dropped 2 bases, with 14 bases sitting between them. The germline V gene encodes CDR1 SGHKS and CDR2 YYEKEE (reference sequence). The CDR3 has 15 residues. The CDR3 region has the DNA TGTGCCAGCAGCGCCGGAAGGGGTATCACAGATACGCAGTATTTT. Protein sequence: CASSAGRGITDTQYF.

Note on this clone: Additional DNA sequences in this sample encode the identical CDR3. The chain carries TRBV5-4 and TRBJ2-2; 7 bases map to TRBD1. The V segment lost 2 bases and the J segment 0 bases; nucleotides outside the gene matches: 4. Germline CDR1 and CDR2: SGHNT and YYREEE (reference sequence). The CDR3 extends over 16 amino acids. The DNA of the CDR3 is TGTGCCAGCAGCTTACAGGGGACGACGAACACCGGGGAGCTGTTTTTT. Translated: CASSLQGTTNTGELFF. The full variable domain, rest sourced from reference TRBV5-4 and TRBJ2-2, is ETGVTQSPTHLIKTRGQQVTLRCSSQSGHNTVSWYQQALGQGPQFIFQYYREEENGRGNFPPRFSGLQFPNYSSELNVNALELDDSALYLCASSLQGTTNTGELFFGEGSRLTVL.

V is TRBV30 and J is TRBJ2-4; TRBD2 matches 8 bases. CDR1 GTSNPN and CDR2 SVGIG come from the germline V gene (reference sequence). CDR3 length: 17 residues. J was trimmed by 1 base and V by 3 bases; bases with no gene match: 11. CDR3 nucleotide sequence: TGTGCCTGGAGGGGAAATAGCGGGGTACGGGCCAAAAACATTCAGTACTTC. Translation gives CAWRGNSGVRAKNIQYF.

The rearrangement links TRBV5-1 to TRBJ2-7; D gene ambiguous. Deletions cut 4 bases from V and 2 bases from J, with 13 bases between. The germline V gene has CDR1 SGHRS and CDR2 YFSETQ. The CDR3 is made up of 14 amino acids. The CDR3 sequence is CASSPPSNPYEQYF. CDR3 in DNA: TGCGCCAGCAGCCCGCCGTCTAATCCCTACGAGCAGTACTTC.

The chain couples TRBV5-1 to TRBJ2-7; perhaps TRBD1 as D (6 bases). With 0 bases removed from V and 6 bases from J, the gap between germline ends came to 10 bases. This CDR3 is built from 13 residues. The germline gives CDR1 SGHRS, CDR2 YFSETQ. In nucleotides, the CDR3 is TGCGCCAGCAGCTTGGGAACAGGGTCCGAGCAGTACTTC. Translation gives CASSLGTGSEQYF.